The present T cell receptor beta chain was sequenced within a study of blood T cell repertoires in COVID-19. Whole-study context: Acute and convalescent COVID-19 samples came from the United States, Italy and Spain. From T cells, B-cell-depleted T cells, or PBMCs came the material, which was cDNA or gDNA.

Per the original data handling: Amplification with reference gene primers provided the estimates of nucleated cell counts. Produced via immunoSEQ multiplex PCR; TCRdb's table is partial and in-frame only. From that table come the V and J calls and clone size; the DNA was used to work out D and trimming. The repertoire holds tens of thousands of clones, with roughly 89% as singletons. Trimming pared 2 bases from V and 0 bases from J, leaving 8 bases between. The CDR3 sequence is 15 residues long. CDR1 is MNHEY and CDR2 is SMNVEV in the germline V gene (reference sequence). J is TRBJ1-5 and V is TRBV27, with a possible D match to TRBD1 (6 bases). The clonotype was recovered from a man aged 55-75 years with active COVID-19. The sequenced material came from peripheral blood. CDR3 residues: CASSLNRDSNQPQHF. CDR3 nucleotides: TGTGCCAGCAGTTTAAACAGGGATAGCAATCAGCCCCAGCATTTT.